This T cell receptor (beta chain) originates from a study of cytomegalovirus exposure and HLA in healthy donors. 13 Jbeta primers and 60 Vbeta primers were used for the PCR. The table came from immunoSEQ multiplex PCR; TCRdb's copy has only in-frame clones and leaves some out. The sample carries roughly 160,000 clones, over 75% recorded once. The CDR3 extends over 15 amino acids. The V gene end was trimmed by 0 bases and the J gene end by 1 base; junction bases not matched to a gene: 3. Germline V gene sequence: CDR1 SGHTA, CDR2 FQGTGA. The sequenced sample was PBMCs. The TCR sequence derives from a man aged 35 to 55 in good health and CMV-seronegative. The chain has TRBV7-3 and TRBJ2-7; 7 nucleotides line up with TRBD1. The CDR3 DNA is TGTGCCAGCAGCTTAACAGGGGGCACATCCTACGAGCAGTACTTC. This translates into CASSLTGGTSYEQYF. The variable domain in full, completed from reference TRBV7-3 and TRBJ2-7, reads GAGVSQTPSNKVTEKGKYVELRCDPISGHTALYWYRQSLGQGPEFLIYFQGTGAADDSGLPNDRFFAVRPEGSVSTLKIQRTERGDSAVYLCASSLTGGTSYEQYFGPGTRLTVT.